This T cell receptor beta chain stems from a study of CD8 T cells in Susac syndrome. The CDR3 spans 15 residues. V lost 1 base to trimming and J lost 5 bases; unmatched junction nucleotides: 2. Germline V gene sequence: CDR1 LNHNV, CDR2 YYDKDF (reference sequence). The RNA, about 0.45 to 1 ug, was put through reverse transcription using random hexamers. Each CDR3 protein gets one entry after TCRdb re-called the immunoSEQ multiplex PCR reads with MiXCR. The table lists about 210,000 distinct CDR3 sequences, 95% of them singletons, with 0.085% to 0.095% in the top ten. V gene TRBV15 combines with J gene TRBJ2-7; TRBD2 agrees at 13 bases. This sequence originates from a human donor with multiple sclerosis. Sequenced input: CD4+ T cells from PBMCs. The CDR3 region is CATSRAGTSGDEQYF. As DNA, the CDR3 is TGTGCCACCAGCAGAGCCGGGACTAGCGGGGACGAGCAGTACTTC.